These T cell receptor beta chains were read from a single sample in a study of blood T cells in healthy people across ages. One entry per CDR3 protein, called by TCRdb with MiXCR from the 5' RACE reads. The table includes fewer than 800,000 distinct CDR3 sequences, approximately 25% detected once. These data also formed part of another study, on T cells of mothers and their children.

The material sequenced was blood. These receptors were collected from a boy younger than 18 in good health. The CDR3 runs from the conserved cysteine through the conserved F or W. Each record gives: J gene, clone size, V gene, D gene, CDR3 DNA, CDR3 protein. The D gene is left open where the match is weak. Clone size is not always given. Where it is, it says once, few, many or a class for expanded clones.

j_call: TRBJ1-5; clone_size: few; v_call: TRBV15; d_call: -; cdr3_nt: TGTGCCACCAGCCTGTCGCTAGATCAGCCCCAGCATTTT; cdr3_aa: CATSLSLDQPQHF
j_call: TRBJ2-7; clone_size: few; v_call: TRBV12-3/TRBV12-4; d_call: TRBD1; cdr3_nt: TGTGCCAGCAGTCCAGGGACAGTTGACGAGCAGTACTTC; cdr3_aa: CASSPGTVDEQYF
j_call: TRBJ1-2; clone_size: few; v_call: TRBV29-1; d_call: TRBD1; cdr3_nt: TGCAGCGTTGTTACAGGGGTGCATGGCTACACCTTC; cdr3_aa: CSVVTGVHGYTF
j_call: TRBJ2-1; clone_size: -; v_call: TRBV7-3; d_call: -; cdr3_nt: TGTGCCAGCAGCCAGGACGGGGTTTGGTCCTACAATGGGCAGTTCTTC; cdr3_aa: CASSQDGVWSYNGQFF
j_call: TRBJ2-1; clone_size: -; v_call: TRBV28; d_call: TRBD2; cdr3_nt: TGTGCCAGCACACTAGCGGGGAGGGATGAGCAGTTCTTC; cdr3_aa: CASTLAGRDEQFF
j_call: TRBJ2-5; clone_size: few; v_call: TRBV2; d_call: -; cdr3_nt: TGTGCCAGCAGTGAAGCGTGGGGAAGGGAGGAGACCCAGTACTTC; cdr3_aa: CASSEAWGREETQYF
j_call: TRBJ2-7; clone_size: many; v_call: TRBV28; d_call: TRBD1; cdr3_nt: TGTGCCAGCAGTTTTGACAGGGGGGGATACGAGCAGTACTTC; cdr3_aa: CASSFDRGGYEQYF
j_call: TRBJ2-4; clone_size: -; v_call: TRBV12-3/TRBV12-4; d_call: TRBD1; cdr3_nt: TGTGCCAGCAGTTCCCCTAAATATGACAGGGGGGCGACCAAAAACATTCAGTACTTC; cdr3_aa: CASSSPKYDRGATKNIQYF
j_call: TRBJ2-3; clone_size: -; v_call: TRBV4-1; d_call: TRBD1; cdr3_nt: TGCGCCAGCAGCCAATTGGACAGGGGGGGGACAGATACGCAGTATTTT; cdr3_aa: CASSQLDRGGTDTQYF
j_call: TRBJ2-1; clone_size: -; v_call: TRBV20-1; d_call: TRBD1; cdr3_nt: TGCAGTGCTGGGAGTGATCGGACAGGGTCCTACAATGAGCAGTTCTTC; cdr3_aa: CSAGSDRTGSYNEQFF
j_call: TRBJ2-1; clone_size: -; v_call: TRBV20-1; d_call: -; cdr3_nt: TGCAGTGCTAGTCAGGGTATGGGTGGCAGGGAGCAGTTCTTC; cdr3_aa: CSASQGMGGREQFF
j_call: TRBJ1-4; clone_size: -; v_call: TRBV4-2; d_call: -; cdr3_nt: TGTGCCAGCAGCCAAGGTCAGCGGGACCTAAATGAAAAACTGTTTTTT; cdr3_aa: CASSQGQRDLNEKLFF
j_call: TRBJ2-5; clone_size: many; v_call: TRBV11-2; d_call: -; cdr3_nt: TGTGCCAGCAGCTTAGAGGCTGGCGGGGAAGAGACCCAGTACTTC; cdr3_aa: CASSLEAGGEETQYF
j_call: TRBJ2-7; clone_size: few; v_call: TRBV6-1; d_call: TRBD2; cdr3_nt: TGTGCCAGCAGTGAAGGGCCTAGCGGGGGCCACGAGCAGTACTTC; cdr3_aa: CASSEGPSGGHEQYF
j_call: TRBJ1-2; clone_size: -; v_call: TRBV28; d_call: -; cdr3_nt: TGTGCCAGCAGCCCCTGGACACACCAGATGTATGGCTACACCTTC; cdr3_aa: CASSPWTHQMYGYTF
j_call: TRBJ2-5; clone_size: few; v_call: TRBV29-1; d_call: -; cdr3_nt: TGCAGCGTTGCATTCGAGACCCAGTACTTC; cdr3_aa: CSVAFETQYF
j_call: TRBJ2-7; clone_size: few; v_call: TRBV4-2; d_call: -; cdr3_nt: TGTGCCAGCAGCATTCCCCACTGGGGGGATCAAGGATACGAGCAGTACTTC; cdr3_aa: CASSIPHWGDQGYEQYF
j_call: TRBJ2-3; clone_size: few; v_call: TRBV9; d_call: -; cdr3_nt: TGTGCCAGCAGCGTAGACAAGGGGGCAGATACGCAGTATTTT; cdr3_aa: CASSVDKGADTQYF
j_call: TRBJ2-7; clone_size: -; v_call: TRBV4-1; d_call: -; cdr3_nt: TGCGCCAGCAGCCAAGTTAAACATGGCTACTACGAGCAGTACTTC; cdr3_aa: CASSQVKHGYYEQYF
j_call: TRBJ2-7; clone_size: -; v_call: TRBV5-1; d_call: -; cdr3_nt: TGCGCCAGCAAACAGGGGTTAACTAGCGTCTCCTACGAGCAGTACTTC; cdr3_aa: CASKQGLTSVSYEQYF
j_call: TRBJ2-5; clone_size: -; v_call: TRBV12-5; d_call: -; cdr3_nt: TGTGCTAGTGGTTACCTCGAGGAGACCCAGTACTTC; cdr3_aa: CASGYLEETQYF
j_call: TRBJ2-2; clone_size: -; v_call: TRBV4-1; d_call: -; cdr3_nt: TGCGCCAGCAGCCAAGGGAGCGGATCCTACGGGGAGCTGTTTTTT; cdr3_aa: CASSQGSGSYGELFF
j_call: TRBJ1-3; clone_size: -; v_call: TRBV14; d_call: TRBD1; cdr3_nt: TGTGCCAGCAGCCGACAGCCGGGACAGGATGGAAACACCATATATTTT; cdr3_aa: CASSRQPGQDGNTIYF
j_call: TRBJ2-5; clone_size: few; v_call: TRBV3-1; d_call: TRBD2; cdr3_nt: TGTGCCAGCAGCCAAGCTGAAGCGGGGGAGACCCAGTACTTC; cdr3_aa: CASSQAEAGETQYF
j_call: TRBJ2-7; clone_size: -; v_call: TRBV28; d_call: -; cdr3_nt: TGTGCCAGCAGAGTCGGGACCCACTACGAGCAGTACTTC; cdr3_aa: CASRVGTHYEQYF
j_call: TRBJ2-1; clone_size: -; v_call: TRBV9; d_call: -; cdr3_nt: TGTGCCAGCAGTGAGAGGTCCGTTGGGTACAATGAGCAGTTCTTC; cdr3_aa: CASSERSVGYNEQFF
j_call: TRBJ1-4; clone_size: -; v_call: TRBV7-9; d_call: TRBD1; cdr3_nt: TGTGCCAGCAGCTTAGCCGACAGGGCAAATGAAAAACTGTTTTTT; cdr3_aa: CASSLADRANEKLFF
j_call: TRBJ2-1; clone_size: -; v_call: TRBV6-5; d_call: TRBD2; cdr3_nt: TGTGCCAGCAGTTACTCGGTGGCGGGAGGGGTCCGGTACAATGAGCAGTTCTTC; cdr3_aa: CASSYSVAGGVRYNEQFF
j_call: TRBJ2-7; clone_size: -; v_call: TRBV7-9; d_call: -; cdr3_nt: TGTGCCAGCAGCTCCCAGGGGCGGTACAACGAGCAGTACTTC; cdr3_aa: CASSSQGRYNEQYF
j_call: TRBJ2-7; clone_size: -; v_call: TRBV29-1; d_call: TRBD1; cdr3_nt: TGCAGCGTTTTGACGACAGGGGCATGCGAGCAGTACTTC; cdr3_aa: CSVLTTGACEQYF
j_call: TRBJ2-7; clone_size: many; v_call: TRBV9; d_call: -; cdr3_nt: TGTGCCAGCAGCGTATCCGGCGGCTCCTACGAGCAGTACTTC; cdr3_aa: CASSVSGGSYEQYF
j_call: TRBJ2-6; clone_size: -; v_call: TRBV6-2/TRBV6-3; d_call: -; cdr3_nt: TGTGCCAGCAGTCGCCTCACCGGGGATTCAGTAGAGGCCAACGTCCTGACTTTC; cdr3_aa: CASSRLTGDSVEANVLTF
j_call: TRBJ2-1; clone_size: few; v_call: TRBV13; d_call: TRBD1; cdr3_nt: TGTGCCAGCGACCCCCAGGGGGCGCGGAATGAGCAGTTCTTC; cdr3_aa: CASDPQGARNEQFF
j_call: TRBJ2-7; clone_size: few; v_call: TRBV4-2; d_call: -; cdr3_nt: TGTGCCAGCAGCCAAGGAACCAGGGAGCAGTACTTC; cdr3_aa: CASSQGTREQYF
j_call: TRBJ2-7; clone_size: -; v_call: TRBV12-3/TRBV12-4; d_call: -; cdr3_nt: TGTGCCAGCAGTTTATCCAGCGGTGGCTACGAGCAGTACTTC; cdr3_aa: CASSLSSGGYEQYF
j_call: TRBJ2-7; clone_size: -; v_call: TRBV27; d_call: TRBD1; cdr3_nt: TGTGCCAGCAGTCCGAACAGGGGTTACGAGCAGTACTTC; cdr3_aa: CASSPNRGYEQYF
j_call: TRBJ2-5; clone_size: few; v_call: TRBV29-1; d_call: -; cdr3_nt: TGCAGCGTTGTATGGGATCGCGAGGCCCAGTACTTC; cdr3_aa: CSVVWDREAQYF
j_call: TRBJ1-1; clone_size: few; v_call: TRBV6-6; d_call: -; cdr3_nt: TGTGCCAGTACGCCTCCCAACACCGCTGAAGCTTTCTTT; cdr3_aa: CASTPPNTAEAFF
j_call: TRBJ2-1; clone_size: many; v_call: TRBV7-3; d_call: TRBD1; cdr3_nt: TGTGCCAGCAGCAGCTGGACAGGGCTTTACAATGAGCAGTTCTTC; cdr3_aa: CASSSWTGLYNEQFF
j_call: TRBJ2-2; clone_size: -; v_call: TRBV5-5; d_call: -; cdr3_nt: TGTGCCAGCAGCTTTTGGACAGCGGGCGACACCGGGGAGCTGTTTTTT; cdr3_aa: CASSFWTAGDTGELFF
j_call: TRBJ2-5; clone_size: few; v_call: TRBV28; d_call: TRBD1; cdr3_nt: TGTGCCAGCGGAGTTGACAGGGGATCGGGTGAGACCCAGTACTTC; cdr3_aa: CASGVDRGSGETQYF
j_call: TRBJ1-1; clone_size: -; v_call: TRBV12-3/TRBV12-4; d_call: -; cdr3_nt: TGTGCCAGCAGTGTTATGGTGGTTACAGCTAGGACACTTAACACTGAAGCTTTCTTT; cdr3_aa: CASSVMVVTARTLNTEAFF
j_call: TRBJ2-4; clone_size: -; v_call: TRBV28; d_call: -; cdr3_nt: TGTGCCAGCAGTTTCCCCCTGTCGTATGCCAAAAACATTCAGTACTTC; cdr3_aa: CASSFPLSYAKNIQYF
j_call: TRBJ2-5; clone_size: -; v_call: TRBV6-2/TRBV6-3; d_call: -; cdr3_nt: TGTGCCAGCAGTTACTCGACCCAGACCCAAGAGACCCAGTACTTC; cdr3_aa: CASSYSTQTQETQYF
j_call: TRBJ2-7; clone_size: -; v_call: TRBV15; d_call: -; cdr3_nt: TGTGCCACCAGCGGAAACCCGACTAGTCTCGAGCAGTACTTC; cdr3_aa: CATSGNPTSLEQYF
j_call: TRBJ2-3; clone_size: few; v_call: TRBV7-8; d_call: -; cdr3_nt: TGTGCCAGCAGCTTAGTCGACGGGAGAGTTTCAGATACGCAGTATTTT; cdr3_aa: CASSLVDGRVSDTQYF
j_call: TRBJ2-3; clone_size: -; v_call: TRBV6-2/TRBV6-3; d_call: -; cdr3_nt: TGTCCCGCAAGTAAAGGCACGCAGTATTTT; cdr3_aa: CPASKGTQYF
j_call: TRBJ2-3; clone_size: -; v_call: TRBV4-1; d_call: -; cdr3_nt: TGCGCCAGCGGTTCTGATACGCAGTATTTT; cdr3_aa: CASGSDTQYF
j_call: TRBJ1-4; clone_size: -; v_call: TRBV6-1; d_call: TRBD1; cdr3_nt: TGTGCCAGCAGCAGGGACAGGGGGCGTGAAAAACTGTTTTTT; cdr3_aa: CASSRDRGREKLFF
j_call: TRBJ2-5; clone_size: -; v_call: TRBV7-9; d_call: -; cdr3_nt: TGTGCCAGCAGCACGGGACCGGACAGCCAAGAGACCCAGTACTTC; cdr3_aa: CASSTGPDSQETQYF
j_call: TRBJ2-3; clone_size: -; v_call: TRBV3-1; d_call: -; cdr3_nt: TGTGCCAGCAGCCAAGATGGGGGCGGGGGTTTCACAGATACGCAGTATTTT; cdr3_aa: CASSQDGGGGFTDTQYF
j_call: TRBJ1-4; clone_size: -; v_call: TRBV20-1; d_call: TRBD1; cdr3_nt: TGCAGTGCTACCCCAGGGGGCGGATCTAATGAAAAACTGTTTTTT; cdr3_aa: CSATPGGGSNEKLFF
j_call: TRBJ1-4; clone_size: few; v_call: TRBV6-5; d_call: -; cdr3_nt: TGTGCCAGCAGTTACTCGCGGGATGATGCGTTTAATGAAAAACTGTTTTTT; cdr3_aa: CASSYSRDDAFNEKLFF
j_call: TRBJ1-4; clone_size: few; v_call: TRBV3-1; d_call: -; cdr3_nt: TGTGCCAGCAGCCGGATGGACGGTAGGGAAAAACTGTTTTTT; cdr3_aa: CASSRMDGREKLFF
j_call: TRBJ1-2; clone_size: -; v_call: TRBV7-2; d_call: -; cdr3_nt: TGTGCCAGCAGCTTAGTGATCCGGGGTTTGTACGGTGGCTACACCTTC; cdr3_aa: CASSLVIRGLYGGYTF